This T cell receptor (beta chain) was sequenced for a study of metastatic and nonmetastatic thyroid tumors (dated by TCRdb to the early 2020s). For the wider study: Repertoires were compared across peripheral blood and tumor or nodule tissue samples from malignant and benign thyroid patients. Broader findings and caveats from the paper: TCR beta diversity was reported as significantly higher in malignant tumors than in benign nodules, in both blood and tumor samples.

Concerning this clone itself: No cognate antigen has been identified for it. A read error may produce the germline difference seen at one junction end.

No patient had received any treatment before thyroid surgery. The study retrospectively analysed patient clinical samples collected from the early 2010s to the late 2010s using T-cell receptor beta sequencing. The method behind the library was PCR. The listed sequencing device is Illumina HiSeq 4000. High-throughput sequencing was used to profile the CDR3 region of the TCR beta-chain in every patient. The published analysis was carried out like this. A classifier to discriminate distant-metastatic papillary thyroid cancer patients was built from CDR3 differences across clinicopathological groups. The Shannon index was used to measure repertoire diversity, and the Morisita-Horn index was used to measure how similar tumor and blood repertoires were. TCRdb reworked the public reads: Q25 trimming with fastp, MiXCR clone assembly, productive beta chains retained. TCRdb's processing, not the authors', yielded these V and J calls. The sample table shows approximately 90,000 clones, and around 7.8% are seen once. The ten largest clones add up to roughly 10% of the sample.

There are 14 amino acids in the CDR3, from cysteine to phenylalanine inclusive. Only the CDR3 DNA stays, 42 bases, in frame from base 1. Per the germline V gene, SGHNT is the CDR1 and YENEEA is the CDR2. The source of this sequence is a female donor with papillary thyroid cancer or a benign thyroid nodule (not recorded which). Some clones in this sample may be carry-over from other donors' samples. The sequenced sample consisted of blood. The chain employs TRBV11-3 and TRBJ2-7; the D gene could be TRBD1 or TRBD2, each one agreeing over 5 bases. The CDR3 reads CASSLDHGAGEQYF. The bases read TGCGCCAGCAGCTTAGATCACGGGGCGGGTGAGCAGTACTTC. The CDR3 plus the reference TRBV11-3 and TRBJ2-7 genes for the other parts give the full variable domain: EAGVVQSPRYKIIEKKQPVAFWCNPISGHNTLYWYLQNLGQGPELLIRYENEEAVDDSQLPKDRFSAERLKGVDSTLKIQPAELGDSAVYLCASSLDHGAGEQYFGPGTRLTVT.